This TCR beta chain stems from a study of regulatory T cells in long-lasting Graves disease. Study conclusions and caveats: Because few samples were included, accuracy may have been lower. Thyroid tissue was not sampled; only peripheral blood was. Persistent disease favored TRBV28, TRBJ1-2 and TRBJ2-5. Persistent Graves' patients showed reduced TCR diversity versus newly diagnosed patients.

TCRdb used MiXCR to reprocess the reads, holding one entry per CDR3 protein. The sample holds under 500 distinct CDR3 sequences, 75% to 80% seen once. Notes on this clonotype: The antigen is unknown.

V trimming: 3 bases; J trimming: 3 bases; junction bases outside the gene matches: 10. This CDR3 contains 16 residues. The TCR library was made from RNA extracted from PBMCs. The sample was peripheral blood mononuclear cells (PBMCs), taken with antithyroid drug treatment, in newly diagnosed or persistent Graves disease (not recorded which). The sequence came from a woman younger than 45 with Graves disease. The genes are TRBV7-1 and TRBJ2-7; 8 positions agree with TRBD2. TRBV7-1 is annotated as an ORF whose role is uncertain. CDR3 in amino acids: CASSSPGIAGNYEQYF. In DNA, the CDR3 is TGTGCCAGCAGCTCCCCCGGTATAGCGGGAAACTACGAGCAGTACTTC.